This T cell receptor beta chain appears in the sequencing data of a study of control samples from healthy donors and cancer patients. This CDR3 is 16 amino acids long. Per germline, CDR1 SGHDN and CDR2 FVKESK. V lost 3 bases to trimming and J lost 1 base, with 15 bases between them. The table came from immunoSEQ multiplex PCR; TCRdb's copy has only in-frame clones and leaves some out. This sample carries 150,000 to 200,000 clones, 94% of them seen once, and the ten largest clones take roughly 8.4%. The TCR was taken from a middle-aged woman in good health. The chain links TRBV14 to TRBJ2-5, with no clear D. The sample was blood. The CDR3 DNA reads TGTGCCAGCAGCCATGGGTTGGGCGGTATCCAAGAGACCCAGTACTTC. Its protein product is CASSHGLGGIQETQYF.